The sample holds a few counts of the clone carrying this T cell receptor beta chain. This specimen belongs to a study of blood T cell repertoires in COVID-19. Study background: Italy, Spain and the United States were the sources of the convalescent and acute COVID-19 samples. T cells, B-cell-depleted T cells, or PBMCs supplied cDNA or gDNA.

Per germline, CDR1 SGHTA and CDR2 FQGTGA. There are 13 residues in the CDR3. Trimming at V came to 4 bases and at J to 3 bases, leaving 2 bases not matched to a gene. Sequenced by immunoSEQ multiplex PCR; TCRdb stores in-frame clones only, minus some. The table records about 12,000 clones, around 85% of them present only once. The sequence was obtained from a human donor in a cohort sampled during active COVID-19. This chain uses TRBV7-3 with TRBJ1-1; TRBD1 agrees at 7 bases. Sequencing used peripheral blood. CDR3 amino acids: CASSSDRDTEAFF. The CDR3 DNA reads as TGTGCCAGCAGCTCAGACAGGGACACTGAAGCTTTCTTT.